A single sample gave rise to the 14 T cell receptor beta chains below, sequenced in a study of T cells in Graves' hyperthyroidism and ophthalmopathy. It was RNA transcripts that yielded the amplified TCR beta CDR3 regions. A first-round RT-PCR of the TCR CDR3 used the HTBI primer set. TCRdb reprocessed the multiplex PCR reads with MiXCR, giving one entry per CDR3 protein. Here the sample spans around 300,000 distinct CDR3 sequences, approximately 21% being singletons. Sequencing used blood. These receptors were collected from a man aged 25-40 years with Graves' ophthalmopathy.

The chain links TRBV19 to TRBJ1-2; D ambiguous. The germline V and J ends were trimmed by 1 base and 2 bases, with 8 bases remaining between them. This CDR3 spans 14 amino acids. Germline V gene lookup returns CDR1 LNHDA and CDR2 SQIVND (reference sequence). The CDR3 spells CASSIGTDNYGYTF. CDR3 DNA sequence: TGTGCCAGTAGTATAGGGACCGACAACTATGGCTACACCTTC.

This clonotype was found many times. The rearrangement links TRBV30 to TRBJ2-7; 9 bases align to TRBD2. The CDR3 runs to 13 residues. V was clipped by 0 bases and J by 7 bases; unmatched bases: 4. Looked up from germline, CDR1 is GTSNPN and CDR2 is SVGIG (reference sequence). CDR3 DNA sequence: TGTGCCTGGAGTGTGCGGGAGGGCCTTGAGCAGTACTTC. The encoded protein is CAWSVREGLEQYF.

V is TRBV30 and J is TRBJ2-7; D may be TRBD2 (7 bases). Trimming removed 2 bases at V and 4 bases at J, with 18 bases between. CDR3 size: 15 residues. Germline V gene sequence: CDR1 GTSNPN, CDR2 SVGIG (reference sequence). The CDR3 protein is CAWSLGGGGVYEQYF. The CDR3, as DNA: TGTGCCTGGAGTCTGGGGGGAGGGGGGGTGTACGAGCAGTACTTC.

This clonotype was detected ten times or more. The chain links TRBV12-3 or TRBV12-4 to TRBJ1-6, with D maybe TRBD1 (5 bases). This CDR3 has 13 amino acids. Trimming removed 6 bases from V and 6 bases from J, with 9 bases in between. CDR3 in amino acids: CASRGVANSPLHF. The DNA of the CDR3 is TGTGCCAGCAGAGGGGTGGCTAATTCACCCCTCCACTTT.

The sample holds a few counts of this clonotype. An end of the junction does not agree with germline; a read error may underlie this. This sequence joins TRBV12-5 and TRBJ2-1; D uncertain. CDR3 length: 17 residues. The germline V gene encodes CDR1 LGHNT and CDR2 FRNRAP. CDR3 loop: CASGLVHGVVPYNEQFF. CDR3 in DNA: TGTGCTAGTGGGTTGGTACATGGCGTAGTCCCCTACAATGAGCAGTTCTTC.

This clonotype was counted ten times or more. The chain combines TRBV7-2 with TRBJ1-1; D is uncertain. V dropped 0 bases and J dropped 0 bases, with 8 bases sitting between them. Germline-derived CDR1 and CDR2 are SGHTA and FQGNSA. This CDR3 has 15 amino acids. DNA of the CDR3: TGTGCCAGCAGCTTAGCGCCTGGGATGAACACTGAAGCTTTCTTT. As protein: CASSLAPGMNTEAFF.

The CDR3 region is CASSVQGVSSVAFF. CDR3 DNA: TGTGCCAGCAGCGTACAGGGGGTGTCTTCGGTGGCTTTCTTT. The chain links TRBV9 to TRBJ1-1; 7 positions match TRBD1. CDR1 and CDR2 from the germline V gene are SGDLS and YYNGEE. There are 14 residues in the CDR3. V shed 1 base and J 11 bases; nucleotides not matched to a gene: 11.

This clonotype was seen a handful of times. V gene TRBV18 combines with J gene TRBJ2-2, with TRBD1 matching over 9 bases. CDR3 length: 15 amino acids. J gave up 6 bases and V 4 bases, and 6 bases lay outside the gene matches. Germline V CDR1 and CDR2: KGHSH, LQKENI. As DNA, the CDR3 is TGTGCCAGCTCACGACAGGGGGAAATGGCCGGGGAGCTGTTTTTT. Its protein is CASSRQGEMAGELFF.

The chain has TRBV29-1 and TRBJ2-2; TRBD1 aligns across 9 bases. This CDR3 comprises 15 residues. The germline V gene has CDR1 SQVTM and CDR2 ANQGSEA. Losses at the gene ends were 7 bases for V and 3 bases for J; bases not matched to a gene: 9. CDR3 sequence: CSAPLRTGDTGELFF. The CDR3 DNA follows: TGCAGCGCCCCCCTTAGGACAGGGGACACCGGGGAGCTGTTTTTT.

The rearrangement uses TRBV5-6 and TRBJ2-2; 7 nucleotides match TRBD1. The CDR3 runs to 16 residues. Germline V gene data show CDR1 as SGHDT and CDR2 as YYEEEE. V was pared by 4 bases and J by 6 bases, with 12 bases of the junction left unmatched. In DNA form, the CDR3 reads TGTGCCAGCAGCCAACCCGACTCAAGGGGGCCCGGGGAGCTGTTTTTT. Translating it yields CASSQPDSRGPGELFF.

V gene TRBV6-1 combines with J gene TRBJ2-1; D may be TRBD2 (6 bases). Germline V CDR1 and CDR2: MNHNS, SASEGT. Trimming took 1 base from V and 2 from J, leaving 9 bases between them. This CDR3 contains 15 residues. This CDR3 reads CASSEGEEAYNEQFF. CDR3 DNA sequence: TGTGCCAGCAGTGAAGGGGAGGAGGCCTACAATGAGCAGTTCTTC.

This clonotype was found a few times. The V gene is TRBV5-1, the J gene TRBJ2-3, with TRBD2 matching over 14 bases. V was clipped by 0 bases and J by 4 bases; unmatched bases: 7. Germline V gene sequence: CDR1 SGHRS, CDR2 YFSETQ. CDR3 length: 18 residues. Here the CDR3 reads CASSLGGLAGGSSDTQYF. In DNA form, the CDR3 reads TGCGCCAGCAGCTTGGGTGGACTAGCGGGAGGTTCATCAGATACGCAGTATTTT.

This clonotype came up many times. This chain connects TRBV27 to TRBJ1-5; the match to TRBD1 covers 9 bases. CDR1 and CDR2 (germline): MNHEY, SMNVEV (reference sequence). This CDR3 contains 15 residues. V was clipped by 1 base and J by 4 bases; unmatched bases: 2. DNA for the CDR3: TGTGCCAGCAGTTTATATGGGACAGGGAATCAGCCCCAGCATTTT. This translates into CASSLYGTGNQPQHF.

This clonotype was detected a few times. The chain uses TRBV5-6 and TRBJ1-1, with a tentative D call TRBD1 (6 bases). Germline lookup yields CDR1 SGHDT and CDR2 YYEEEE. The CDR3 has 13 residues. Deletions cut 5 bases from V and 7 bases from J, with 15 bases between. Here the CDR3 DNA reads TGTGCCAGCAGATACATACGGACAGATGAAGCTTTCTTT. It is translated as CASRYIRTDEAFF.